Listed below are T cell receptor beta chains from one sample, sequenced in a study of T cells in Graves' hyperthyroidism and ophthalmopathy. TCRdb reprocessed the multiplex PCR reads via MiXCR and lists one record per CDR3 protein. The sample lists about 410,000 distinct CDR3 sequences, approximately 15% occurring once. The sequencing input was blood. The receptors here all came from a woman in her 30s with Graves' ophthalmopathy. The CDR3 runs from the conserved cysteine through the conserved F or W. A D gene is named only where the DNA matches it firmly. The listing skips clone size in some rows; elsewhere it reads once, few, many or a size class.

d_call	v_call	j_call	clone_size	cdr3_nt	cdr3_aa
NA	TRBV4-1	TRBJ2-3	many	TGCGCCAGCAGCCAAGATCGAACAGATACGCAGTATTTT	CASSQDRTDTQYF
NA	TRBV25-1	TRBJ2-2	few	TGTGCCAGCAGCGATTCTAGGCAGTCGGGCGGGGAGCTGTTTTTT	CASSDSRQSGGELFF
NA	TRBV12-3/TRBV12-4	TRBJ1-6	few	TGTGCCAGCAGTTTTGAAGGCTCACCCCTCCACTTT	CASSFEGSPLHF
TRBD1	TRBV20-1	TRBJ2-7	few	TGCAGTGCTACCCAGGACAGGGGAGAGCAGTACTTC	CSATQDRGEQYF
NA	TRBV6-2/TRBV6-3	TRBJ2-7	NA	TGTGCCAGCAGTTACTCCGCGACCAACTACGAGCAGTACTTC	CASSYSATNYEQYF
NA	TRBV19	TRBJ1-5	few	TGTGCCAGTAGTATCTACGCTCGGGGGAAACTAAATCAGCCCCAGCATTTT	CASSIYARGKLNQPQHF
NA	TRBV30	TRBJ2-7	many	TGTGCCTGGAGTGTTGCGGGACAAAACTACGAGCAGTACTTC	CAWSVAGQNYEQYF
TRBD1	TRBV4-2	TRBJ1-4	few	TGTGCCAGCAGCCAAGACCGGAGGACAGGGGGCGTTGAAAAACTGTTTTTT	CASSQDRRTGGVEKLFF
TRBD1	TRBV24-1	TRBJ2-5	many	TGTGCCACCCCCCCCGCTCGCAGGGGGCGAGAGACCCAGTACTTC	CATPPARRGRETQYF
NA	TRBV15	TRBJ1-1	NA	TGTGCCACCAGCAGAGAAATAGGACTGAACACTGAAGCTTTCTTT	CATSREIGLNTEAFF
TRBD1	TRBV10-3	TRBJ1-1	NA	TGTGCCATCAGTGAGTCCAGGGGGCTGGTGGAGAACACTGAAGCTTTCTTT	CAISESRGLVENTEAFF
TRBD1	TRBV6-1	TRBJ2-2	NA	TGTGCCAGCACTCGACCGGGACAGGGGCGGACTGCAACCGGGGAGCTGTTTTTT	CASTRPGQGRTATGELFF
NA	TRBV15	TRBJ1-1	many	TGTGCCACCAGCGCCGGACAGCCAAGAGGCACTGAAGCTTTCTTT	CATSAGQPRGTEAFF
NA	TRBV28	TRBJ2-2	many	TGTGCCAGCAAACCTTGGGGGGAGAGTCGGGTTAGGACCGGGGAGCTGTTTTTT	CASKPWGESRVRTGELFF
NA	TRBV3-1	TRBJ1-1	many	TGTGCCAGCAGCCAAGTTCAGGGGTCGGAAGCTTTCTTT	CASSQVQGSEAFF
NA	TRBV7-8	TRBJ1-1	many	TGTGCCAGCAGCTTGAAGGGCAGGACTGAAGCTTTCTTT	CASSLKGRTEAFF
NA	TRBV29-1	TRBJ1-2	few	TGCAGCGTTGAACTTGGGACTGGCTATGGCTACACCTTC	CSVELGTGYGYTF
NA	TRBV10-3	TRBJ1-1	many	TGTGCCATCAGCGATCTGACCGCTATTCAAGCTTTCTTT	CAISDLTAIQAFF
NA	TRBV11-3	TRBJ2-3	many	TGTGCCAGCAGCTTAGAGCAGGCGGTTACAGATACGCAGTATTTT	CASSLEQAVTDTQYF
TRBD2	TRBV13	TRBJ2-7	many	TGTGCCAGCTCGCCGGGACTAGTCCCCTACGAGCAGTACTTC	CASSPGLVPYEQYF
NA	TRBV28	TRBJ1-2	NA	TGTGCCAGCAGACTCCCGATCTATGGCTACACCTTC	CASRLPIYGYTF
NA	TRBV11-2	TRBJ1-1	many	TGTGCCAGCAGCGCCCGGAATGGGAACACTGAAGCTTTCTTT	CASSARNGNTEAFF
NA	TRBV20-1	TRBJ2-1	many	TGCAGTGCTAGAGAGAGCCGAGGGGGTTCCTACAATGAGCAGTTCTTC	CSARESRGGSYNEQFF
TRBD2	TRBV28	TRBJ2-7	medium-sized	TGTGCCAGCAGCCCTATCGGGACTAGCGATGACGAGCAGTACTTC	CASSPIGTSDDEQYF
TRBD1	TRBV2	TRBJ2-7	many	TGTGCCAGCAGTGAGTTTGGGACAGGTAGCTCCTACGAGCAGTACTTC	CASSEFGTGSSYEQYF
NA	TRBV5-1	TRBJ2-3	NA	TGCGCCAGCAGCTTGGCATCACCGGGTGTCAGGGTGTCAGATACGCAGTATTTT	CASSLASPGVRVSDTQYF
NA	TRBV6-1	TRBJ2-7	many	TGTGCCAGCTTAGGGGTAGGGGGATCGACCTCCTACGAGCAGTACTTC	CASLGVGGSTSYEQYF
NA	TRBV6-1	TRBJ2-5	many	TGTGCCAGCAGTGTCGAAAGGGAACAGACCCAGTACTTC	CASSVEREQTQYF
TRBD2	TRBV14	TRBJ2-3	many	TGTGCCAGCAGCCAAGATTTCGGGGGGACCACAGATACGCAGTATTTT	CASSQDFGGTTDTQYF
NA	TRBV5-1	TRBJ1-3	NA	TGCGCCAGCAGCTGGGAATTGCCAGGGGCCTCTGGAAACACCATATATTTT	CASSWELPGASGNTIYF
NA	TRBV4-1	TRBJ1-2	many	TGCGCCAGCAGCCATATCTGGGGTCGGGTCCACTATGGCTACACCTTC	CASSHIWGRVHYGYTF
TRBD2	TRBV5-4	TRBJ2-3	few	TGTGCCAGCAGCTTGGGACTAGCAAGGGGTACGCAGTATTTT	CASSLGLARGTQYF
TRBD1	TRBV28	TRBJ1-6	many	TGTGCCAGCAGTCCGAGACAGGGCCATTCACCCCTCCACTTT	CASSPRQGHSPLHF
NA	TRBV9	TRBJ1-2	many	TGTGCCAGCAGCGTAACCGGACGGGCCGAAGGCTATGGCTACACCTTC	CASSVTGRAEGYGYTF
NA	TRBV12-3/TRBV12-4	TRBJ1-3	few	TGTGCCAGCAGTAAGGGGGGGAGCACCATATATTTT	CASSKGGSTIYF
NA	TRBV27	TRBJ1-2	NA	TGTGCCAGCAGTTTCGCAGGACTTACTAACTATGGCTACACCTTC	CASSFAGLTNYGYTF
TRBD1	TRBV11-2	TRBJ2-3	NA	TGTGCCAGCAGCTCCCCGGGACAGGGGTGGGGTGATACGCAGTATTTT	CASSSPGQGWGDTQYF
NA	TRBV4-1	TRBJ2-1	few	TGCGCCAGCAGAGGACTTAAAGGACTACATGAGCAGTTCTTC	CASRGLKGLHEQFF
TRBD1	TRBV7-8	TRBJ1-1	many	TGTGCCAGCAGCTTAGGGGGACAGGGCTATGAAGCTTTCTTT	CASSLGGQGYEAFF
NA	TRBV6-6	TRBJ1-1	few	TGTGCCAGCAGTTACGAGGGAGGGGGAAACACTGAAGCTTTCTTT	CASSYEGGGNTEAFF
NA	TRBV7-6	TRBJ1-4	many	TGTGCCAGCAGCTTAGACAGTACTAATGAAAAACTGTTTTTT	CASSLDSTNEKLFF
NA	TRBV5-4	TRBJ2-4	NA	TGTGCCAGCAGCTGCGGGACGGACCTAGCCAAAAACATTCAGTACTTC	CASSCGTDLAKNIQYF
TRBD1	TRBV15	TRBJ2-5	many	TGTGCCACCAGCGAGGACAGGGGGCTTTGGGAGACCCAGTACTTC	CATSEDRGLWETQYF
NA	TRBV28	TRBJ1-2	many	TGTGCCAGCAGCTTCGGTGGTGATGGCTACACCTTC	CASSFGGDGYTF
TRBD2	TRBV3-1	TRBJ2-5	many	TGTGCCAGCAGCCAATTACCGGGACTACAAGAGACCCAGTACTTC	CASSQLPGLQETQYF
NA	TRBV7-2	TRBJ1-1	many	TGTGCCAGCAGCTTACCAGGGGCCGGCACTGAAGCTTTCTTT	CASSLPGAGTEAFF
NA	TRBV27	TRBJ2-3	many	TGTGCCAGCAGCATCATTCGGGGGGCTAATACGCAGTATTTT	CASSIIRGANTQYF
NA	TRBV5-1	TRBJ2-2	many	TGCGCCAGCAAGCTGGGAACGAACACCGGGGAGCTGTTTTTT	CASKLGTNTGELFF
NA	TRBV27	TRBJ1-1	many	TGTGCCACCCTCGGGGGTGGGGACCGAGCTTTCTTT	CATLGGGDRAFF
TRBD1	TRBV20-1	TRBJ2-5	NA	TGCAGTGCCAACCCCTTGACCGGGACAGGGGGTGTAACGCGGGGGGGGGAGACCCAGTACTTC	CSANPLTGTGGVTRGGETQYF
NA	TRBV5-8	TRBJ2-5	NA	TGTGCCAGCAGCTTGGCCCCAGCCCAGACCCAGTACTTC	CASSLAPAQTQYF
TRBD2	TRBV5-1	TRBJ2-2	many	TGCGCCAGCAGCTTGGTATTAGCGGGGAACACCGGGGAGCTGTTTTTT	CASSLVLAGNTGELFF
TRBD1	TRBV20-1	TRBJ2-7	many	TGCAGTGTCGCCGGGACAGGGGGCATCGAGTTCCGCGAGCAGTACTTC	CSVAGTGGIEFREQYF